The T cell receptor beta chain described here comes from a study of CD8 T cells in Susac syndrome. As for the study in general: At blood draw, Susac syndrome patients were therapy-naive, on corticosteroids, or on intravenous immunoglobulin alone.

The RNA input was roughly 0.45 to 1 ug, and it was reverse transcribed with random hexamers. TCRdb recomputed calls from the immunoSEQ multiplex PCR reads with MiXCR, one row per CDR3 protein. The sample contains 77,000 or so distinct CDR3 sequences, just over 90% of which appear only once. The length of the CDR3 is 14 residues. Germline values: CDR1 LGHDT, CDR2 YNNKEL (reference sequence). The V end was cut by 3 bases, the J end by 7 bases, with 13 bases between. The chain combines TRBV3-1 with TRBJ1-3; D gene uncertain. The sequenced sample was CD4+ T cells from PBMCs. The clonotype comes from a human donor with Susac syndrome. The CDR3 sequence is CASSHPRDRNTIYF. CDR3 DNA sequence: TGTGCCAGCAGCCACCCACGCGACCGGAACACCATATATTTT. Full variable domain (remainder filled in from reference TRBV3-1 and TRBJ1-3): DTAVSQTPKYLVTQMGNDKSIKCEQNLGHDTMYWYKQDSKKFLKIMFSYNNKELIINETVPNRFSPKSPDKAHLNLHINSLELGDSAVYFCASSHPRDRNTIYFGEGSWLTVV.